The rows below give T cell receptor beta chains drawn from one sample of a study of blood T cell repertoires in COVID-19. Assay used: immunoSEQ multiplex PCR; TCRdb lists only in-frame clones, some missing. The repertoire holds tens of thousands of clones, with 85% to 90% as singletons. What was sequenced was peripheral blood. These receptors came from an elderly man with acute or convalescent COVID-19. The CDR3 runs from the conserved cysteine through the conserved F or W. The order of the fields is V gene, D gene, J gene, clone size, CDR3 DNA, CDR3 protein. D genes are given only for firm matches. Rows may omit the clone size; those that give it use once, few, many or a size class.

v_gene: TRBV19; d_gene: NA; j_gene: TRBJ2-1; abundance: NA; CDR3nt: TGTGCCAGTAGTATTGCGGGGTTGTACAATGAGCAGTTCTTC; CDR3aa: CASSIAGLYNEQFF
v_gene: TRBV11-3; d_gene: NA; j_gene: TRBJ2-5; abundance: NA; CDR3nt: TGTGCCAGCAGCCGTCGAAGGGGGTGGAGGGAGACCCAGTACTTC; CDR3aa: CASSRRRGWRETQYF
v_gene: TRBV7-2; d_gene: NA; j_gene: TRBJ1-2; abundance: NA; CDR3nt: TGTGCCAGCAGCTTGGTTCGCGGTAGGGGCTATGGCTACACCTTC; CDR3aa: CASSLVRGRGYGYTF
v_gene: TRBV6-2/TRBV6-3; d_gene: TRBD1; j_gene: TRBJ2-1; abundance: NA; CDR3nt: TGTGCCAGCAGCCCCCCAGGGGGCCCCTACAATGAGCAGTTCTTC; CDR3aa: CASSPPGGPYNEQFF
v_gene: TRBV11-2; d_gene: TRBD2; j_gene: TRBJ2-7; abundance: NA; CDR3nt: TGTGCCAGCAGCTTACAATTGACTAGCGGGAGGGCCTACGAGCAGTACTTC; CDR3aa: CASSLQLTSGRAYEQYF
v_gene: TRBV2; d_gene: TRBD2; j_gene: TRBJ2-3; abundance: NA; CDR3nt: TGTGCCAGCAGTGATCGAAGCGGGAGACGTGCTAGCACAGATACGCAGTATTTT; CDR3aa: CASSDRSGRRASTDTQYF
v_gene: TRBV6-5; d_gene: NA; j_gene: TRBJ1-2; abundance: NA; CDR3nt: TGTGCCAGCAGTTCGACTTGGGGACTCTATGGCTACACCTTC; CDR3aa: CASSSTWGLYGYTF
v_gene: TRBV4-2; d_gene: NA; j_gene: TRBJ1-2; abundance: few; CDR3nt: TGTGCCAGCAGCTATGGGTCAGGGAACTATGGCTACACCTTC; CDR3aa: CASSYGSGNYGYTF
v_gene: TRBV9; d_gene: NA; j_gene: TRBJ1-2; abundance: NA; CDR3nt: TGTGCCAGCAGCCCCGGGGGGACAAGCTCCCTCTATGGCTACACCTTC; CDR3aa: CASSPGGTSSLYGYTF
v_gene: TRBV4-2; d_gene: TRBD2; j_gene: TRBJ2-7; abundance: NA; CDR3nt: TGTGCCAGCAGCCGACAACGCGGACTAGCGTTAACTCAGCAGTACTTC; CDR3aa: CASSRQRGLALTQQYF
v_gene: TRBV7-9; d_gene: NA; j_gene: TRBJ1-2; abundance: NA; CDR3nt: TGTGCCAGCAGCTCCGTAGTGGGGGCGGTGAGGGGCTACACCTTC; CDR3aa: CASSSVVGAVRGYTF
v_gene: TRBV19; d_gene: TRBD1; j_gene: TRBJ2-7; abundance: once; CDR3nt: TGTGCCAGTAGTAAGACAGGGGGCTCCTACGAGCAGTACTTC; CDR3aa: CASSKTGGSYEQYF
v_gene: TRBV29-1; d_gene: TRBD1; j_gene: TRBJ2-7; abundance: NA; CDR3nt: TGCAGCGTGAAATCCGGGACAGGGACCATCGAGCAGTACTTC; CDR3aa: CSVKSGTGTIEQYF
v_gene: TRBV7-2; d_gene: TRBD2; j_gene: TRBJ2-7; abundance: NA; CDR3nt: TGTGCCAGCAGCTTAGACGGCGCGGGAGGGCCGAGGGAGCAGTACTTC; CDR3aa: CASSLDGAGGPREQYF
v_gene: TRBV2; d_gene: TRBD2; j_gene: TRBJ2-1; abundance: once; CDR3nt: TGTGCCAGCAAGCCCTGGACTAGCGGTAACAATGAGCAGTTCTTC; CDR3aa: CASKPWTSGNNEQFF
v_gene: TRBV19; d_gene: NA; j_gene: TRBJ1-1; abundance: NA; CDR3nt: TGTGCCAGTTTACCCAGGTTCATGAACACTGAAGCTTTCTTT; CDR3aa: CASLPRFMNTEAFF
v_gene: TRBV9; d_gene: NA; j_gene: TRBJ1-4; abundance: NA; CDR3nt: TGTGCCAGCAGCGTAAGTTTGGGGCCGGGTGAAAAACTGTTTTTT; CDR3aa: CASSVSLGPGEKLFF
v_gene: TRBV10-3; d_gene: TRBD1; j_gene: TRBJ1-3; abundance: NA; CDR3nt: TGTGCCCACCGTGGGGACAGGGTCTCTGGAAACACCATATATTTT; CDR3aa: CAHRGDRVSGNTIYF
v_gene: TRBV11-2; d_gene: TRBD1; j_gene: TRBJ1-6; abundance: few; CDR3nt: TGTGCCAGCAGCCTTGGGACAGGGGCAAATAATTCACCCCTCCACTTT; CDR3aa: CASSLGTGANNSPLHF
v_gene: TRBV20-1; d_gene: NA; j_gene: TRBJ2-1; abundance: NA; CDR3nt: TGCAGTGCTAGTAAAGGGGGCTCCTACAATGAGCAGTTCTTC; CDR3aa: CSASKGGSYNEQFF
v_gene: TRBV18; d_gene: NA; j_gene: TRBJ2-5; abundance: few; CDR3nt: TGTGCCAGCTCACAACTAGCCGCGCAAGAGACCCAGTACTTC; CDR3aa: CASSQLAAQETQYF
v_gene: TRBV6-5; d_gene: NA; j_gene: TRBJ1-3; abundance: NA; CDR3nt: TGTGCCAGCAGAAAGTGGAGCTCTGGAAACACCATATATTTT; CDR3aa: CASRKWSSGNTIYF
v_gene: TRBV30; d_gene: NA; j_gene: TRBJ2-5; abundance: NA; CDR3nt: TGTGCCTGGGCATATGCGGGGAGGGAGACCCAGTACTTC; CDR3aa: CAWAYAGRETQYF
v_gene: TRBV10-3; d_gene: NA; j_gene: TRBJ2-7; abundance: NA; CDR3nt: TGTGCCATCAGTGCAGGACTTACCTCCTACGAGCAGTACTTC; CDR3aa: CAISAGLTSYEQYF
v_gene: TRBV2; d_gene: TRBD1; j_gene: TRBJ1-1; abundance: NA; CDR3nt: TGTGCCAGCAGGACAGGGGGTAACACTGAAGCTTTCTTT; CDR3aa: CASRTGGNTEAFF
v_gene: TRBV24-1; d_gene: TRBD1; j_gene: TRBJ2-7; abundance: NA; CDR3nt: TGTGCCACCAGTGATTTGCCGGGACAGGGATCACCTAACGAGCAGTACTTC; CDR3aa: CATSDLPGQGSPNEQYF
v_gene: TRBV5-5; d_gene: TRBD2; j_gene: TRBJ2-7; abundance: NA; CDR3nt: TGTGCCAGCAGCTTGGAGCAGCGCGCGGGAGTATCCGAGCAGTACTTC; CDR3aa: CASSLEQRAGVSEQYF
v_gene: TRBV10-3; d_gene: TRBD1; j_gene: TRBJ2-7; abundance: NA; CDR3nt: TGTGCCATTACCCCCCGGGACAGGGCGGGCGAGCAGTACTTC; CDR3aa: CAITPRDRAGEQYF
v_gene: TRBV5-4; d_gene: NA; j_gene: TRBJ1-2; abundance: once; CDR3nt: TGTGCCAGCAGCTCCGCCGGGACAATAACCTCTAACGGCTACACCTTC; CDR3aa: CASSSAGTITSNGYTF
v_gene: TRBV11-2; d_gene: TRBD1; j_gene: TRBJ1-1; abundance: once; CDR3nt: TGTGCCAGCAGCTTAGACAACAGGGGAGCTTTCTTT; CDR3aa: CASSLDNRGAFF
v_gene: TRBV12-5; d_gene: TRBD1; j_gene: TRBJ1-5; abundance: NA; CDR3nt: TGTGCTAGTGGTTTGGACAGGGGCGGCAATCAGCCCCAGCATTTT; CDR3aa: CASGLDRGGNQPQHF
v_gene: TRBV29-1; d_gene: TRBD1; j_gene: TRBJ2-7; abundance: NA; CDR3nt: TGCAGCGTTCGAGACAGGGCCTACGAGCAGTACTTC; CDR3aa: CSVRDRAYEQYF
v_gene: TRBV6-1; d_gene: TRBD1; j_gene: TRBJ2-2; abundance: NA; CDR3nt: TGTGCCAGCAGTGAACCCGGGACAGGGCCCGGGGAGCTGTTTTTT; CDR3aa: CASSEPGTGPGELFF
v_gene: TRBV9; d_gene: NA; j_gene: TRBJ2-1; abundance: NA; CDR3nt: TGTGCCAGCAGCCCCGTAGTAGTCAAGCCGGGGGAGCAGTTCTTC; CDR3aa: CASSPVVVKPGEQFF
v_gene: TRBV10-1; d_gene: TRBD1; j_gene: TRBJ1-4; abundance: NA; CDR3nt: TGCGCCAGCAGTCTACCCGGGACAGGGTGGAAAAGGACTAATGAAAAACTGTTTTTT; CDR3aa: CASSLPGTGWKRTNEKLFF
v_gene: TRBV29-1; d_gene: NA; j_gene: TRBJ2-2; abundance: NA; CDR3nt: TGCAGCGTTGTTCAGGGAGGGGGAGGGCCGGTCGGGGAGCTGTTTTTT; CDR3aa: CSVVQGGGGPVGELFF
v_gene: TRBV19; d_gene: TRBD1; j_gene: TRBJ1-5; abundance: NA; CDR3nt: TGTGCCAGTAGTAGGAGGGCAGGGGGCGAGACGAATCAGCCCCAGCATTTT; CDR3aa: CASSRRAGGETNQPQHF
v_gene: TRBV21-1; d_gene: NA; j_gene: TRBJ2-1; abundance: once; CDR3nt: TGTGCCAGCAGCCCCCGGGACAGGGACAATGAGCAGTTCTTC; CDR3aa: CASSPRDRDNEQFF
v_gene: TRBV2; d_gene: NA; j_gene: TRBJ1-1; abundance: NA; CDR3nt: TGTGCCAGCAGCGAAAGACAGATGAACACTGAAGCTTTCTTT; CDR3aa: CASSERQMNTEAFF